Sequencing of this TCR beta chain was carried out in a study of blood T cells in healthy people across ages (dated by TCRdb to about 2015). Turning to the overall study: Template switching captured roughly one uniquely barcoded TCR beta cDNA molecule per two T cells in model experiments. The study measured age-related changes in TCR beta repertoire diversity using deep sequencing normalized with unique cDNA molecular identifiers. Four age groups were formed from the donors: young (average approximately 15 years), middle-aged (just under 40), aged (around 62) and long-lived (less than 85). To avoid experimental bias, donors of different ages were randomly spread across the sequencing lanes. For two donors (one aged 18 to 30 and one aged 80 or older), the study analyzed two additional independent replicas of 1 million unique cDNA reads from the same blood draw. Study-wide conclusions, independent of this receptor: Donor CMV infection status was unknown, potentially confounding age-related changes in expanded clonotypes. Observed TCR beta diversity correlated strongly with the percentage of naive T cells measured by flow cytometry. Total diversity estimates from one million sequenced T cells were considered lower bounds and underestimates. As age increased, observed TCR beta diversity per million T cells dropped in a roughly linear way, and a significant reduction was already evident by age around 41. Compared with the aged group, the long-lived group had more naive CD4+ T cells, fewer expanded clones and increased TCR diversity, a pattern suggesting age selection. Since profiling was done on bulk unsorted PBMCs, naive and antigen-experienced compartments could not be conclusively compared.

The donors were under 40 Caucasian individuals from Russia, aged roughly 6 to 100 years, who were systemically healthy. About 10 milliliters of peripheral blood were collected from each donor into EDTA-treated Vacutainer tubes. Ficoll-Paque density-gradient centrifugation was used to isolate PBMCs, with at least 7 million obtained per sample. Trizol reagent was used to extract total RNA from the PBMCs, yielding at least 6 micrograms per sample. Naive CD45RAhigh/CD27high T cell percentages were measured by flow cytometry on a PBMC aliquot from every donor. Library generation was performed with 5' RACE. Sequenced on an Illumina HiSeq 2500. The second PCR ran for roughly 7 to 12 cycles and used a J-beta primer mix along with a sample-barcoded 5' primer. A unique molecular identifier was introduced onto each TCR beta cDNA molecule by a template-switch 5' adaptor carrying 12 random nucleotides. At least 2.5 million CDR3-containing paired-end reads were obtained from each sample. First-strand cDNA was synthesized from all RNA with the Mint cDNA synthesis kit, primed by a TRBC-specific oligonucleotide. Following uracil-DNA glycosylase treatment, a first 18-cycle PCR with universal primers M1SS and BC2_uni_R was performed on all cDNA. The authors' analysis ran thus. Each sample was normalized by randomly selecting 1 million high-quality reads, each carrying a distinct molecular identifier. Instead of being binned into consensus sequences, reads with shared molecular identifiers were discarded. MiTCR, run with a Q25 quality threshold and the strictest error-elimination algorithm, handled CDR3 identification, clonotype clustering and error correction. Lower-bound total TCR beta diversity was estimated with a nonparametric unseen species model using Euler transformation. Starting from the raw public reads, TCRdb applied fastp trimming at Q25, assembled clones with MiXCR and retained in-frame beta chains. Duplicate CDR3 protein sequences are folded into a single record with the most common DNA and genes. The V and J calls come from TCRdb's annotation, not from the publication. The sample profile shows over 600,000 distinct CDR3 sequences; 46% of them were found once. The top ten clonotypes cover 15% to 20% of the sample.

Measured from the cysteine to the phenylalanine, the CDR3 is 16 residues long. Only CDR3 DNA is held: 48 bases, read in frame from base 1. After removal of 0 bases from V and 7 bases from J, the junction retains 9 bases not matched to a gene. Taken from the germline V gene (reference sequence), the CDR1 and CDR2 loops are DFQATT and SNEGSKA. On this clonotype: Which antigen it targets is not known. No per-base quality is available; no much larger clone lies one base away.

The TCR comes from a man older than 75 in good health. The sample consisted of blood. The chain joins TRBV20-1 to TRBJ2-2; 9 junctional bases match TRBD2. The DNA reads TGCAGTGCTAGAGATTTGGGCGGGAGGGCTGGCGGGGAGCTGTTTTTT. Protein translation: CSARDLGGRAGGELFF.